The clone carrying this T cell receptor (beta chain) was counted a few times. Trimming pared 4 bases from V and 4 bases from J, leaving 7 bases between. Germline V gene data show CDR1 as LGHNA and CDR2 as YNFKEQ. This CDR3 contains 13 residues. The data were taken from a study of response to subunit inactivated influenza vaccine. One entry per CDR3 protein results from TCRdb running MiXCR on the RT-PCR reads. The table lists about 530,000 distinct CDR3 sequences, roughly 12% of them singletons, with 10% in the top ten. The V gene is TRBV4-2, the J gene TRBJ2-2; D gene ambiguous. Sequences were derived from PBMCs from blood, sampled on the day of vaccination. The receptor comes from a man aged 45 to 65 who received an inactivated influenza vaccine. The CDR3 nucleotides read TGTGCCAGCAGCCTCCCCACCACCGGGGAGCTGTTTTTT. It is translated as CASSLPTTGELFF.